The 14 T cell receptor beta chains given below trace back to one sample, sequenced in a study of blood T cell repertoires in COVID-19. TCRdb's table, derived via immunoSEQ multiplex PCR, lists solely in-frame clones and lacks some. This sample yields hundreds of thousands of clones, of which roughly nine tenths are seen a single time; around 3% belongs to the top ten. Source material: PBMCs or T cells enriched from blood (not recorded which). The receptors derive from a woman between 50 and 59 years old who had recovered from COVID-19.

The chain has TRBV29-1 and TRBJ1-5, with 8 positions matching TRBD1. This CDR3 is built from 13 residues. Trimming at V came to 5 bases and at J to 3 bases, leaving 3 bases not matched to a gene. CDR1 and CDR2 from the germline V gene are SQVTM and ANQGSEA. CDR3 sequence reads: CSVRTGNNQPQHF. CDR3 in DNA: TGCAGCGTTCGGACAGGGAACAATCAGCCCCAGCATTTT.

This clone has a single count. The rearrangement joins TRBV27 to TRBJ1-4; 8 positions match TRBD1. Per germline, CDR1 MNHEY and CDR2 SMNVEV (reference sequence). The CDR3 consists of 17 residues. V lost 3 bases, J lost 4 bases, and 10 bases stayed unmatched. The CDR3 protein is CASSFRTGSPNNEKLFF. CDR3 coding DNA: TGTGCCAGCAGTTTTAGGACAGGGAGCCCGAATAATGAAAAACTGTTTTTT.

The rearrangement uses TRBV4-3 and TRBJ2-2; TRBD1 matches 9 bases. Germline V gene data show CDR1 as LGHNA and CDR2 as YSLEER. The CDR3 sequence is 15 residues long. The J segment lost 7 bases and the V segment lost 0 bases, leaving 3 bases of the junction unmatched. In nucleotides, the CDR3 is TGCGCCAGCAGCCAAGAATGGACAGGGGTCGGGGAGCTGTTTTTT. Protein sequence: CASSQEWTGVGELFF.

Here the CDR3 DNA reads TGTGCCAGTAGTATGCGGGGGCTCTCCTACGAGCAGTACTTC. It codes for CASSMRGLSYEQYF. V and J are TRBV19 and TRBJ2-7; tentatively, D is TRBD2 (7 bases). The V and J ends lost 3 bases and 0 bases respectively, with 9 bases between them. Germline V gene data show CDR1 as LNHDA and CDR2 as SQIVND (reference sequence). This CDR3 contains 14 residues.

This chain uses TRBV7-3 with TRBJ2-1; a possible D gene is TRBD2 (6 bases). This CDR3 contains 12 residues. Germline V gene sequence: CDR1 SGHTA, CDR2 FQGTGA. Trimming cost V 0 bases and J 10 bases, with 7 bases left between them. CDR3 loop: CASSLTGGEQFF. CDR3 in DNA: TGTGCCAGCAGCTTAACAGGAGGGGAGCAGTTCTTC.

This chain uses TRBV9 with TRBJ2-5, with a tentative D call TRBD1 (5 bases). V gave up 6 bases and J gave up 1 base, with 16 bases separating them. The CDR3 has 15 residues. The germline V gene encodes CDR1 SGDLS and CDR2 YYNGEE. As DNA, the CDR3 is TGTGCCAGCAATGTAATGGGGCAGTTCCAAGAGACCCAGTACTTC. Residues: CASNVMGQFQETQYF. Variable domain in full (rest from reference TRBV9 and TRBJ2-5): DSGVTQTPKHLITATGQRVTLRCSPRSGDLSVYWYQQSLDQGLQFLIQYYNGEERAKGNILERFSAQQFPDLHSELNLSSLELGDSALYFCASNVMGQFQETQYFGPGTRLLVL.

The J gene is TRBJ1-2, the V gene TRBV4-3; the match to TRBD1 covers 7 bases. The CDR3 sequence is 14 residues long. V lost 0 bases to trimming and J lost 6 bases; unmatched junction nucleotides: 4. Germline V gives CDR1 LGHNA, CDR2 YSLEER. The DNA of the CDR3 is TGCGCCAGCAGCCAAGAGAGGGGGCTCCATGGCTACACCTTC. This sequence encodes CASSQERGLHGYTF.

The rearrangement links TRBV5-1 to TRBJ2-5; D unresolved. V was shortened by 4 bases and J by 0 bases, with 13 bases between the two germline ends. The germline V gene has CDR1 SGHRS and CDR2 YFSETQ. CDR3 size: 15 residues. CDR3 protein: CASSQEALYQETQYF. DNA of the CDR3: TGCGCCAGCAGCCAAGAAGCTCTGTACCAAGAGACCCAGTACTTC.

The chain links TRBV10-3 to TRBJ1-1, with 9 bases that match TRBD1. J gave up 3 bases and V 4 bases, and 6 bases lay outside the gene matches. Germline CDR1 ENHRY, CDR2 SYGVKD. The CDR3 totals 15 residues. The CDR3 region is CAISGRDRDYTEAFF. In DNA, the CDR3 is TGTGCCATCAGTGGACGGGACAGGGATTACACTGAAGCTTTCTTT.

The rearrangement links TRBV24-1 to TRBJ1-5; 7 nucleotides agree with TRBD1. This CDR3 region has 14 residues. The J segment lost 6 bases and the V segment lost 4 bases, leaving 5 bases of the junction unmatched. Germline CDR1 KGHDR, CDR2 SFDVKD. The CDR3 loop is CATSDPTGRQPQHF. The CDR3 DNA is TGTGCCACCAGTGACCCGACAGGGCGTCAGCCCCAGCATTTT.

The rearrangement links TRBV2 to TRBJ2-5; TRBD2 aligns across 14 bases. CDR3 length: 17 amino acids. V gave up 5 bases and J gave up 1 base; unmatched junction bases: 6. Germline V gene data show CDR1 as SNHLY and CDR2 as FYNNEI. The CDR3 bases are TGTGCCAGCAGTCGAGGACTAGCGGGAGGCCTCCAAGAGACCCAGTACTTC. Translation gives CASSRGLAGGLQETQYF.

The V gene is TRBV5-5, the J gene TRBJ1-2, with TRBD1 matching over 7 bases. Trimming took 0 bases from V and 8 from J; bases not matched to a gene: 10. Per the germline V gene, CDR1 is SGHKS and CDR2 is YYEKEE (reference sequence). The CDR3 extends over 15 amino acids. CDR3 residues: CASSLVGTAPRGYTF. The CDR3 DNA follows: TGTGCCAGCAGCTTGGTTGGGACAGCTCCGCGGGGCTACACCTTC.

V usage is TRBV19 and J usage is TRBJ2-3; 8 positions match TRBD2. V shed 7 bases and J 4 bases; nucleotides not matched to a gene: 10. The CDR3 is 15 amino acids. In germline, CDR1 is LNHDA, CDR2 SQIVND (reference sequence). The CDR3 reads CASTPSGSGADTQYF. Here the CDR3 DNA reads TGTGCCAGTACCCCAAGCGGGAGTGGCGCAGATACGCAGTATTTT.

The table lists this clone with a few counts. The chain employs TRBV7-9 and TRBJ2-3; TRBD2 matches at 10 bases. V lost 2 bases, J lost 0 bases, and 8 bases stayed unmatched. CDR1 and CDR2 (germline): SEHNR, FQNEAQ (reference sequence). CDR3 length: 18 amino acids. CDR3: CASSLLPWTSGSTDTQYF. The CDR3 DNA sequence: TGTGCCAGCAGCTTATTGCCTTGGACTAGCGGCAGCACAGATACGCAGTATTTT.